Below are 9 T cell receptor beta chains sequenced from a single sample in a study of blood T cells in healthy people across ages. A J-beta primer mix and a sample-barcoded 5' primer were used in a second PCR of roughly 6 to 11 cycles. Each CDR3 protein is one row after TCRdb ran MiXCR on the 5' RACE reads. The profile shows 600,000 to 900,000 distinct CDR3 sequences, roughly 26% of them singletons. Separately, the same data were catalogued under a study of T cells of mothers and their children.

Material for sequencing was blood. The source is a boy aged 5-17 years in good health.

The gene calls are TRBV20-1 and TRBJ2-1; 12 bases are shared with TRBD2. The CDR3 sequence is 14 residues long. CDR1 DFQATT and CDR2 SNEGSKA come from the germline V gene (reference sequence). V was pared by 6 bases and J by 5 bases, with 5 bases of the junction left unmatched. The CDR3 bases are TGCAGTGCGAGGACTAGCGGGGTTAACAATGAGCAGTTCTTC. It yields the protein CSARTSGVNNEQFF.

This clonotype has more than one count but fewer than ten. CDR3 protein: CASSFSSGFYNEQFF. Written as DNA, the CDR3 is TGCGCCAGCAGCTTTTCTAGCGGCTTCTACAATGAGCAGTTCTTC. This chain links TRBV5-1 with TRBJ2-1, with 7 bases fitting TRBD2. V lost 2 bases, J lost 3 bases, and 5 bases stayed unmatched. The germline V gene has CDR1 SGHRS and CDR2 YFSETQ. This CDR3 is 15 amino acids long. The full variable domain, in which reference TRBV5-1 and TRBJ2-1 provide the parts outside the CDR3, is KAGVTQTPRYLIKTRGQQVTLSCSPISGHRSVSWYQQTPGQGLQFLFEYFSETQRNKGNFPGRFSGRQFSNSRSEMNVSTLELGDSALYLCASSFSSGFYNEQFFGPGTRLTVL.

This clonotype was counted only a few times. This chain uses TRBV4-2 with TRBJ2-7; 11 nucleotides match TRBD1. Per germline, CDR1 LGHNA and CDR2 YNFKEQ. The junction had 4 bases not matched to a gene; V was cut back by 3 bases and J by 3 bases. CDR3 length: 15 amino acids. CDR3: CASSHGTGGGYEQYF. The CDR3 coding sequence is TGTGCCAGCAGCCATGGGACAGGGGGAGGCTACGAGCAGTACTTC.

This clonotype occurred a few times. The chain links TRBV5-1 to TRBJ2-5, with 10 bases aligning to TRBD1. The V gene end was trimmed by 4 bases and the J gene end by 3 bases; junction bases not matched to a gene: 6. The CDR3 consists of 15 residues. Germline CDR1 is SGHRS and CDR2 is YFSETQ. CDR3 amino acids: CASSIDGTGEETQYF. The CDR3 nucleotides are TGCGCCAGCAGCATTGACGGGACAGGGGAAGAGACCCAGTACTTC.

This clonotype has more than one count but fewer than ten. The rearrangement uses TRBV2 and TRBJ2-5, with 8 bases identical to TRBD1. The J call is uncertain, as TRBJ2-7 better fits the DNA end. The germline gives CDR1 SNHLY, CDR2 FYNNEI. CDR3 length: 14 amino acids. This CDR3 is CASSRQGPRYEQYF. The DNA for the CDR3 is TGTGCCAGCAGTAGACAGGGGCCAAGGTACGAGCAGTACTTC.

The V call is TRBV29-1, the J call TRBJ2-7, with TRBD1 matching 7 bases. Trimming at V came to 2 bases and at J to 2 bases, leaving 6 bases not matched to a gene. The CDR3 is 14 residues long. CDR1 is SQVTM and CDR2 is ANQGSEA in the germline V gene. The CDR3 bases are TGCAGCGTTGAAAGGGGGCAGGGGGCCTACGAGCAGTACTTC. It is translated as CSVERGQGAYEQYF.

With regard to this clonotype: Since no conserved phenylalanine or tryptophan closes the CDR3, a read error is the likely cause. The chain carries TRBV28 and TRBJ1-2; D possibly corresponds to TRBD1 (6 bases). Trimming pared 10 bases from V and 2 bases from J, leaving 11 bases between. This CDR3 has 12 amino acids. CDR1 MDHEN and CDR2 SYDVKM come from the germline V gene. Here the CDR3 reads CATKGENYGYTL. The CDR3 nucleotides read TGTGCCACGAAGGGGGAAAACTATGGCTACACCCTC.

This chain uses TRBV2 with TRBJ1-3; D unresolved. The V gene's germline CDR1 is SNHLY and CDR2 FYNNEI. The ends were cut back, 8 bases at V and 0 bases at J, with 14 bases in the middle. The CDR3 covers 15 residues. This CDR3 is CASSRNTGSGNTIYF. CDR3 DNA sequence: TGTGCCAGCTCACGGAACACCGGCTCTGGAAACACCATATATTTT. Full variable domain (missing parts from reference TRBV2 and TRBJ1-3): EPEVTQTPSHQVTQMGQEVILRCVPISNHLYFYWYRQILGQKVEFLVSFYNNEISEKSEIFDDQFSVERPDGSNFTLKIRSTKLEDSAMYFCASSRNTGSGNTIYFGEGSWLTVV.

This clonotype appeared a few times. J is TRBJ2-1 and V is TRBV20-1; 8 positions agree with TRBD1. The V gene end was trimmed by 0 bases and the J gene end by 2 bases; junction bases not matched to a gene: 9. This CDR3 has 17 residues. Germline V CDR1 and CDR2: DFQATT, SNEGSKA (reference sequence). CDR3 sequence: CSARDPDRDEAYNEQFF. The DNA for the CDR3 is TGCAGTGCTAGAGACCCGGACAGGGATGAGGCCTACAATGAGCAGTTCTTC.